The source of this TCR beta chain is a study of PD-1 blockade in classical Hodgkin lymphoma. Study summary: It was nivolumab at 3 mg/kg, given intravenously every 2 weeks, that patients received. Regarding the study as a whole: Prior therapy or disease activity may underlie the repertoire differences, whose causes remain undefined. CD4+ TCR diversity, unlike CD8+, rose significantly by C4D1.

Indicated time point: cycle 4 day 1 (C4D1), after 5 to 7 weeks of nivolumab. Relapse after autologous stem cell transplantation occurred in every patient, and brentuximab vedotin exposure varied. V was clipped by 5 bases and J by 0 bases, with 9 bases between them. The CDR3 is 14 amino acids. Germline values: CDR1 SEHNR, CDR2 FQNEAQ (reference sequence). Libraries were prepared by immunoSEQ multiplex PCR; TCRdb keeps only in-frame clonotypes and omits some of them. The sample shows around 40,000 clones, about 80% of them seen only once. Regarding this clone: Its target is not known.

The sample in question was peripheral blood mononuclear cells (PBMCs), obtained before the fourth cycle of nivolumab. This chain links TRBV7-9 with TRBJ2-3; possibly TRBD1 for D (6 bases). The sequence came from a human donor with classical Hodgkin lymphoma. This chain's CDR3 is CASSLQGSTDTQYF. The CDR3 nucleotides read TGTGCCAGCAGCCTACAGGGTAGCACAGATACGCAGTATTTT. Variable domain in full (rest from reference TRBV7-9 and TRBJ2-3): DTGVSQNPRHKITKRGQNVTFRCDPISEHNRLYWYRQTLGQGPEFLTYFQNEAQLEKSRLLSDRFSAERPKGSFSTLEIQRTEQGDSAMYLCASSLQGSTDTQYFGPGTRLTVL.